Here is one T cell receptor (beta chain) with its context. Its antigen is as yet unknown. The record originates from a study of T cell responses to AZD1222 COVID-19 vaccine. The germline gives CDR1 LNHDA, CDR2 SQIVND (reference sequence). The CDR3 length is 16 residues. The germline V and J ends were trimmed by 1 base and 3 bases, with 15 bases remaining between them. Here immunoSEQ multiplex PCR was the method, and the copy in TCRdb shows in-frame clones only, minus some. The sample shows 100,000 to 120,000 clones, about 94% of them seen only once. Overall study findings and caveats: Only a handful of people who got AZD1222 tested seropositive at baseline. Increases in Spike-specific TCR breadth and depth were seen after two AZD1222 doses. Researchers took repertoire samples only after the peak T cell response had come. Donors skewed white British and female; clonal diversity was possibly underestimated.

This chain links TRBV19 with TRBJ1-1; D not certain. This clonotype was obtained from an adult who received the AZD1222 COVID-19 vaccine. The sequencing here drew on peripheral blood, taken 28 days after the second AZD1222 dose. The CDR3 DNA reads TGTGCCAGTAGTATAGGAGTTATCTTAAGGGACACTGAAGCTTTCTTT. The encoded protein is CASSIGVILRDTEAFF.